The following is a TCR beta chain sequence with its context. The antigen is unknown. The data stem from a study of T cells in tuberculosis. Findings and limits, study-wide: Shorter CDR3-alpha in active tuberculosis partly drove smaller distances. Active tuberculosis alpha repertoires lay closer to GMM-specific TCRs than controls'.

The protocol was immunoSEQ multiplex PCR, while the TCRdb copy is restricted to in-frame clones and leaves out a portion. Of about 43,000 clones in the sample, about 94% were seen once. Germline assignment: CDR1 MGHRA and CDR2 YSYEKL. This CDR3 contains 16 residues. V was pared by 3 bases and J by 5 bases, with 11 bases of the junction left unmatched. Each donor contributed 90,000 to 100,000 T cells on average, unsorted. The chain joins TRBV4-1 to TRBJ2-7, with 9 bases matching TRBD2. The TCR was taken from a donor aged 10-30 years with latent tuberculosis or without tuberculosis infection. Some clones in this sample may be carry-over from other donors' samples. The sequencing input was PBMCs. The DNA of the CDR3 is TGCGCCAGCAGCCACGTCGCGGGAGGGCCTTCCCACGAGCAGTACTTC. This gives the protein CASSHVAGGPSHEQYF.